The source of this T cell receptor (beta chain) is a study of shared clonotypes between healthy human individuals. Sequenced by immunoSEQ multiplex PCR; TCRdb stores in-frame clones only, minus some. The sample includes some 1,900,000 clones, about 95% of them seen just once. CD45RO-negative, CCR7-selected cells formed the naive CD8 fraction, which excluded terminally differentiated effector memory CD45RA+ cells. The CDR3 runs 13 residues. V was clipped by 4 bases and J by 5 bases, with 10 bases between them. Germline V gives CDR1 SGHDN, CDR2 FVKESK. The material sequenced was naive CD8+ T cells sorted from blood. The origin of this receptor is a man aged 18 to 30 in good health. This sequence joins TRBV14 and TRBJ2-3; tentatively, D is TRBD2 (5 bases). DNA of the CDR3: TGTGCCAGCAGCCGCTTCGGGGTAGATACGCAGTATTTT. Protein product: CASSRFGVDTQYF.